These 21 T cell receptor beta chains share one sample of origin, sequenced in a study of patients and donors after allogeneic stem cell transplantation. One entry per CDR3 protein results from TCRdb running MiXCR on the RT-PCR reads. This table holds about a million distinct CDR3 sequences, 18% found once. Specimen: blood, either unsorted or a sorted T cell fraction (not recorded which). These receptors came from a human donor who was either an allogeneic HSCT recipient or a stem cell or donor lymphocyte infusion donor (not recorded which). It is not recorded whose cells these are; they may come from a transplant donor.

This sequence joins TRBV4-1 and TRBJ2-2; the D call may be TRBD1 or TRBD2 (5 bases each). The germline V gene has CDR1 MGHRA and CDR2 YSYEKL. The CDR3 covers 16 residues. Trimming took 6 bases from V and 1 from J, leaving 15 bases between them. The CDR3, as DNA: TGCGCCAGCAGGTACCGGGACGCGAGGAACACCGGGGAGCTGTTTTTT. It specifies CASRYRDARNTGELFF.

The rearrangement uses TRBV30 and TRBJ1-3; unclear D gene. The CDR3 runs 13 residues. With 1 base removed from V and 11 bases from J, the gap between germline ends came to 15 bases. Germline assignment: CDR1 GTSNPN and CDR2 SVGIG (reference sequence). CDR3 coding DNA: TGTGCCTGGAGTGGTCCCAGGCTGAAATCCATATATTTT. Protein product: CAWSGPRLKSIYF.

This clonotype was observed a few times. The rearrangement links TRBV12-3 or TRBV12-4 to TRBJ1-2; 8 nucleotides match TRBD1. Trimming took 5 bases from V and 7 from J; bases not matched to a gene: 12. CDR3 length equals 15 residues. The CDR3 protein is CASSTGGQSRGGYTF. The DNA for the CDR3 is TGTGCCAGCAGTACAGGGGGACAGAGTAGGGGTGGCTACACCTTC.

This chain joins TRBV7-2 and TRBJ2-7; TRBD2 matches at 8 bases. Germline V CDR1 and CDR2: SGHTA, FQGNSA. The CDR3 sequence is 16 residues long. V lost 2 bases to trimming and J lost 6 bases; unmatched junction nucleotides: 12. The CDR3 coding sequence is TGTGCCAGCAGCTTAAGTTTGGGTAGCGGGGAGCGCGAGCAGTACTTC. This codes for CASSLSLGSGEREQYF.

Ten or more counts support this clonotype. A junction end diverges from the germline sequence, so it may reflect a read error. The CDR3 region has the DNA TGTGCCAGCAGCTTAGGGGATGAGCAGTTCTTC. Residues: CASSLGDEQFF. The J gene is TRBJ2-1, the V gene TRBV12-3 or TRBV12-4; D perhaps matches TRBD1 (5 bases). The CDR3 runs 11 residues.

The V gene is TRBV20-1, the J gene TRBJ1-1; the match to TRBD1 covers 7 bases. Germline assignment: CDR1 DFQATT and CDR2 SNEGSKA (reference sequence). The CDR3 is 13 amino acids. V shed 5 bases and J 1 base; nucleotides not matched to a gene: 4. The CDR3 protein is CSAGGQKNTEAFF. Written as DNA, the CDR3 is TGCAGTGCTGGGGGACAGAAGAACACTGAAGCTTTCTTT.

J is TRBJ2-7 and V is TRBV7-6; 7 positions match TRBD2. There are 15 residues in the CDR3. Germline CDR1 is SGHVS and CDR2 is FNYEAQ. J was trimmed by 2 bases and V by 2 bases; bases with no gene match: 6. CDR3 protein: CASSLRAGTTYEQYF. CDR3 coding DNA: TGTGCCAGCAGCTTAAGAGCGGGGACGACCTACGAGCAGTACTTC.

This clonotype appeared a few times. Written as DNA, the CDR3 is TGTGCCAGCGACACAGGGTCTATGACCGGGGAGCTGTTTTTT. Encoded protein: CASDTGSMTGELFF. The chain joins TRBV6-2 or TRBV6-3 to TRBJ2-2; tentatively, D is TRBD1 (6 bases). With 8 bases removed from V and 5 bases from J, the gap between germline ends came to 15 bases. CDR1 is MNHEY and CDR2 is SVGEGT in the germline V gene. The CDR3 covers 14 residues.

The chain employs TRBV20-1 and TRBJ2-7; D may correspond to TRBD1 or TRBD2 (5 bases each). Germline-derived CDR1 and CDR2 are DFQATT and SNEGSKA (reference sequence). The CDR3 spans 13 residues. V gave up 5 bases and J gave up 7 bases, with 18 bases separating them. The CDR3 DNA sequence: TGCAGTGCTTACCGGGACGGCTGGGGAGAGCAGTACTTC. Protein product: CSAYRDGWGEQYF.

This clonotype was recorded a few times. The chain combines TRBV5-5 with TRBJ1-2; the D is unclear. The germline V gene has CDR1 SGHKS and CDR2 YYEKEE (reference sequence). The CDR3 is 13 amino acids. Trimming shortened V by 0 bases and J by 2 bases, and 5 bases separated the two germline ends. The CDR3 here is CASSLAVNYGYTF. The CDR3 DNA follows: TGTGCCAGCAGCTTGGCCGTGAACTATGGCTACACCTTC.

The chain uses TRBV28 and TRBJ2-1; D is unresolved. The germline gives CDR1 MDHEN, CDR2 SYDVKM. The CDR3 sequence is 16 residues long. The germline V and J ends were trimmed by 4 bases and 7 bases, with 20 bases remaining between them. CDR3 residues: CASSSMRVRRENEQFF. CDR3 sequence (DNA): TGTGCCAGCAGTTCTATGAGAGTCCGGAGAGAAAATGAGCAGTTCTTC.

In this sample, this clonotype turned up a few times. This sequence joins TRBV24-1 and TRBJ2-3; 7 bases are shared with TRBD2. After removal of 3 bases from V and 0 bases from J, the junction contained 11 bases not matched to a gene. The CDR3 runs 18 residues. CDR1 KGHDR and CDR2 SFDVKD come from the germline V gene. CDR3: CATSDPLAVGASTDTQYF. In DNA, the CDR3 is TGTGCCACCAGTGATCCCCTAGCGGTTGGGGCTAGCACAGATACGCAGTATTTT.

This clonotype was detected only a few times. V usage is TRBV29-1 and J usage is TRBJ2-3, with D perhaps matching TRBD2 (5 bases). Germline CDR1 reads SQVTM; CDR2 reads ANQGSEA. V lost 3 bases and J 6 bases, leaving 22 bases between the germline ends. CDR3 length: 16 amino acids. CDR3 region: CSVEKVASTRPDTQYF. In DNA, the CDR3 is TGCAGCGTTGAGAAGGTCGCTAGCACACGCCCCGATACGCAGTATTTT.

This sequence joins TRBV28 and TRBJ1-1, with D perhaps TRBD1 (5 bases). CDR3 length equals 12 residues. The V gene lost 6 bases and the J gene lost 4 bases, with 9 bases spanning the gap. Germline CDR1 reads MDHEN; CDR2 reads SYDVKM. The CDR3 nucleotides read TGTGCCAGCAGAAGGGGAAGCACTGAAGCTTTCTTT. This encodes CASRRGSTEAFF.

V gene TRBV12-3 or TRBV12-4 combines with J gene TRBJ1-2, with 11 bases that match TRBD1. The CDR3 covers 15 residues. V shed 5 bases and J 3 bases; nucleotides not matched to a gene: 5. The CDR3 loop reads CASSTRDRGDYGYTF. CDR3 DNA sequence: TGTGCCAGCAGTACCCGGGACAGGGGGGACTATGGCTACACCTTC.

The V gene is TRBV20-1, the J gene TRBJ2-1; 8 bases line up with TRBD2. CDR1 is DFQATT and CDR2 is SNEGSKA in the germline V gene (reference sequence). The CDR3 consists of 15 residues. V shed 6 bases, J shed 6 bases, and the junction held 13 bases outside the gene matches. CDR3 nucleotide sequence: TGCAGTGCCACCGTTCGGGAGGGCCCGTTCAATGAGCAGTTCTTC. Translating it yields CSATVREGPFNEQFF.

This clonotype was counted a few times. The DNA of the CDR3 is TGTGCCAGCAGCTTACGGGGGCGCTCTGGAAACACCATATATTTT. Translated: CASSLRGRSGNTIYF. This chain joins TRBV7-2 and TRBJ1-3, with D perhaps TRBD1 (6 bases). Trimming shortened V by 2 bases and J by 0 bases, and 8 bases separated the two germline ends. This CDR3 spans 15 amino acids. Germline V gives CDR1 SGHTA, CDR2 FQGNSA. Full variable domain (missing parts from reference TRBV7-2 and TRBJ1-3): GAGVSQSPSNKVTEKGKDVELRCDPISGHTALYWYRQSLGQGLEFLIYFQGNSAPDKSGLPSDRFSAERTGGSVSTLTIQRTQQEDSAVYLCASSLRGRSGNTIYFGEGSWLTVV.

This rearrangement joins TRBV7-2 to TRBJ1-2, with D perhaps matching TRBD1 (5 bases). The germline gives CDR1 SGHTA, CDR2 FQGNSA. The ends were cut back, 1 base at V and 4 bases at J, with 13 bases in the middle. This CDR3 is built from 15 residues. CDR3: CASSLEKGLLYGYTF. The CDR3 region has the DNA TGTGCCAGCAGCTTAGAAAAGGGACTACTCTATGGCTACACCTTC.

In DNA form, the CDR3 reads TGTGCCAGCAGCGTAGAGAGCGGTTTCACAGATACGCAGTATTTT. It encodes CASSVESGFTDTQYF. The rearrangement joins TRBV9 to TRBJ2-3, with a possible D match to TRBD2 (5 bases). The CDR3 runs to 15 residues. V was shortened by 0 bases and J by 2 bases, with 10 bases between the two germline ends. Germline CDR1 SGDLS, CDR2 YYNGEE.

There are a few counts of this clonotype. The chain joins TRBV7-9 to TRBJ2-2; a weak D match, TRBD2 (7 bases). V was cut by 8 bases and J by 6 bases, with 19 bases left in between. Germline loops: CDR1 SEHNR, CDR2 FQNEAQ (reference sequence). This CDR3 is built from 15 residues. CDR3 coding DNA: TGTGCCAGCTTACAAGAACAGGGAGGGGCCGGGGAGCTGTTTTTT. It translates to CASLQEQGGAGELFF. Looking up the rest from reference TRBV7-9 and TRBJ2-2 gives the full variable domain: DTGVSQNPRHKITKRGQNVTFRCDPISEHNRLYWYRQTLGQGPEFLTYFQNEAQLEKSRLLSDRFSAERPKGSFSTLEIQRTEQGDSAMYLCASLQEQGGAGELFFGEGSRLTVL.

This chain links TRBV20-1 with TRBJ2-7; the D call may be TRBD1 or TRBD2 (5 bases each). CDR1 DFQATT and CDR2 SNEGSKA come from the germline V gene (reference sequence). Trimming took off 2 bases at V and 3 bases at J, with 26 bases between the two ends. CDR3 size: 18 residues. CDR3 bases: TGCAGTGCTAGACATGGGAGACTTCTGTCAGGGCAATTCTACGAGCAGTACTTC. Translated, it gives CSARHGRLLSGQFYEQYF.